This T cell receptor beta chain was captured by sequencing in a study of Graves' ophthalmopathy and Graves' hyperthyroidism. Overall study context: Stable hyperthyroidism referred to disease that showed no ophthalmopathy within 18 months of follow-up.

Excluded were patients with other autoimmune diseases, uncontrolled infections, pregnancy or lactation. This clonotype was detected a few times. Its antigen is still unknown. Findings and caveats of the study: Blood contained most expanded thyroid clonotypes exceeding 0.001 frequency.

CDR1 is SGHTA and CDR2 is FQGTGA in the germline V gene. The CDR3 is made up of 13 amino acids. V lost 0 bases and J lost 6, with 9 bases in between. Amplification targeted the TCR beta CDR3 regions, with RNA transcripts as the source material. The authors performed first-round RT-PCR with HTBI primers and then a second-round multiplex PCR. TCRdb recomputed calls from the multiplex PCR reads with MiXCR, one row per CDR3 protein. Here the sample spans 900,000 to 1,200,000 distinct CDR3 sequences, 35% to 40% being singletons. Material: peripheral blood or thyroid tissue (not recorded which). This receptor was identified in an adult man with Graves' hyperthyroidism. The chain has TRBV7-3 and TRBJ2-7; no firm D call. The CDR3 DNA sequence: TGTGCCAGCAGCTTAACTCCTCTCGGCGAGCAGTACTTC. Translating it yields CASSLTPLGEQYF.